Following are 12 T cell receptor beta chains from one sample sequenced in a study of blood T cell repertoires in COVID-19. Assay used: immunoSEQ multiplex PCR; TCRdb lists only in-frame clones, some missing. The sample lists about 220,000 clones, approximately 90% seen once, with about 2% in the top ten. Sequenced material: peripheral blood. The source of these receptors is a man aged 30 to 45 who had recovered from COVID-19.

The chain uses TRBV15 and TRBJ2-7, with 8 bases lining up with TRBD2. The V and J ends lost 0 bases and 2 bases, in that order; junction bases with no gene match: 6. This CDR3 has 16 amino acids. CDR1 and CDR2 (germline): LNHNV, YYDKDF (reference sequence). The CDR3 spells CATSRDLAGGTYEQYF. CDR3 DNA sequence: TGTGCCACCAGCAGAGATCTGGCGGGGGGAACCTACGAGCAGTACTTC.

The V and J genes are TRBV24-1 and TRBJ1-6, with TRBD1 as a possible D gene (5 bases). CDR3 length equals 14 residues. The germline V gene has CDR1 KGHDR and CDR2 SFDVKD. The V gene lost 4 bases and the J gene lost 9 bases, with 12 bases spanning the gap. The CDR3 here is CATSEDSSASPLHF. In nucleotides, the CDR3 is TGTGCCACCAGTGAAGACAGCTCTGCTTCACCCCTCCACTTT.

Only a few counts were recorded for this clone. This chain joins TRBV21-1 and TRBJ2-7; the table's TRBD1 call for D was not verified on the DNA. TRBV21-1 is a listed pseudogene. This CDR3 contains 21 residues. The CDR3 DNA follows: TGTGCCAGCAGCAAGGGCCTTTCGGGACAGGGAAAGGTCCAAGTCTCCTACGAGCAGTACTTC. It encodes CASSKGLSGQGKVQVSYEQYF.

The CDR3 coding sequence is TGTGCCAGCAGCTTAGGGACAGCACGAGAGACCCAGTACTTC. Translation gives CASSLGTARETQYF. The V and J genes are TRBV7-8 and TRBJ2-5; tentative D call: TRBD1 (6 bases). Trimming removed 1 base from V and 4 bases from J, with 10 bases in between. CDR1 and CDR2 from the germline V gene are SGHVS and FQNEAQ. The CDR3 has 14 residues.

This clone was recorded only once. This rearrangement joins TRBV4-1 to TRBJ2-7; tentative D call: TRBD1 (6 bases). The germline V gene encodes CDR1 MGHRA and CDR2 YSYEKL. Trimming stripped 5 bases from V and 4 bases from J, with 21 bases between. The CDR3 loop spans 16 amino acids. For the CDR3, the DNA is TGCGCCAGCAGCGAATCACCGGGACAAGGTATTTACGAGCAGTACTTC. It is translated as CASSESPGQGIYEQYF.

The V and J genes are TRBV27 and TRBJ2-7; D possibly corresponds to TRBD2 (5 bases). CDR3 length equals 15 residues. V lost 3 bases, J lost 1 base, and 13 bases lay in between. From germline, CDR1 is MNHEY and CDR2 SMNVEV (reference sequence). CDR3 sequence reads: CASSLRVGVSYEQYF. DNA of the CDR3: TGTGCCAGCAGTTTGCGGGTCGGAGTATCCTACGAGCAGTACTTC.

V gene TRBV19 combines with J gene TRBJ1-1, with D possibly being TRBD1 (6 bases). The ends were cut back, 4 bases at V and 10 bases at J, with 28 bases in the middle. CDR1 and CDR2 from the germline V gene are LNHDA and SQIVND (reference sequence). CDR3 length: 17 residues. CDR3 protein: CASSTIFPPGHPRGAFF. The CDR3 DNA is TGTGCCAGTAGTACCATTTTCCCGCCGGGACACCCCCGAGGAGCTTTCTTT.

This chain links TRBV7-9 with TRBJ1-1; TRBD1 matches 7 bases. Per germline, CDR1 SEHNR and CDR2 FQNEAQ (reference sequence). The ends lost 1 base at V and 7 bases at J; junction bases unmatched: 9. The CDR3 extends over 15 amino acids. CDR3 bases: TGTGCCAGCAGCTTAGGGGTCAGGGGGTTGCTTGAAGCTTTCTTT. Its protein product is CASSLGVRGLLEAFF.

This chain joins TRBV5-4 and TRBJ2-3; 7 positions match TRBD2. Germline CDR1 SGHNT, CDR2 YYREEE (reference sequence). This CDR3 is built from 16 residues. The trim removed 4 bases at V and 5 bases at J, leaving 13 bases unmatched. The CDR3 region is CASSRGAGREGDTQYF. In DNA form, the CDR3 reads TGTGCCAGCAGCCGCGGGGCAGGGAGGGAAGGAGATACGCAGTATTTT. Filled out from reference TRBV5-4 and TRBJ2-3, the complete variable domain reads ETGVTQSPTHLIKTRGQQVTLRCSSQSGHNTVSWYQQALGQGPQFIFQYYREEENGRGNFPPRFSGLQFPNYSSELNVNALELDDSALYLCASSRGAGREGDTQYFGPGTRLTVL.

The rearrangement links TRBV5-1 to TRBJ2-1; weak D call: TRBD2 (7 bases). In germline, CDR1 is SGHRS, CDR2 YFSETQ. The CDR3 contains 15 residues. Trimming removed 4 bases at V and 2 bases at J, with 13 bases between. The CDR3 spells CASSPGRGPYNEQFF. CDR3 in DNA: TGCGCCAGCAGCCCTGGGCGGGGGCCCTACAATGAGCAGTTCTTC.

The chain combines TRBV19 with TRBJ1-5; D perhaps matches TRBD1 (6 bases). The CDR3 is 17 amino acids. The germline gives CDR1 LNHDA, CDR2 SQIVND (reference sequence). V was trimmed by 8 bases and J by 0 bases, leaving 20 bases between them. The CDR3 coding sequence is TGTGCCAGTTGCAAGTCTTCAGGGGATTATAGCAATCAGCCCCAGCATTTT. Translated: CASCKSSGDYSNQPQHF.

The chain couples TRBV10-2 to TRBJ2-3, with D possibly matching TRBD2 (5 bases). V was trimmed by 6 bases and J by 0 bases, leaving 10 bases between them. CDR1 is WSHSY and CDR2 is SAAADI in the germline V gene. The CDR3 contains 14 residues. The DNA for the CDR3 is TGCGCCAGCAGGTTAGCGACTAGCACAGATACGCAGTATTTT. Translated: CASRLATSTDTQYF.